The present T cell receptor (beta chain) was sequenced within a study of T cells in Graves' hyperthyroidism and ophthalmopathy. The TCR beta CDR3 regions underwent amplification using RNA transcripts as the source. Carried out on the TCR CDR3, a first-round RT-PCR used the HTBI primer set. MiXCR was run by TCRdb on the multiplex PCR reads, yielding one entry per CDR3 protein. The sample shows 30,000 to 40,000 distinct CDR3 sequences, under 60% of them seen only once. Diagnosis relied on clinical symptoms, serum thyroxine and TRAb, thyroid ultrasound and orbital computed tomography. The clonotype originates from a man aged 35 to 55 with Graves' ophthalmopathy. The sequenced material came from blood.

The CDR3 DNA is TGTGCCAACAGCAACACTTTTGGCAGTCAGCCCCAGCATTTT. This encodes CANSNTFGSQPQHF. The chain carries TRBV12-3 or TRBV12-4 and TRBJ1-5; no clear D gene. Trimming pared 10 bases from V and 6 bases from J, leaving 19 bases between. CDR3 length equals 14 residues.